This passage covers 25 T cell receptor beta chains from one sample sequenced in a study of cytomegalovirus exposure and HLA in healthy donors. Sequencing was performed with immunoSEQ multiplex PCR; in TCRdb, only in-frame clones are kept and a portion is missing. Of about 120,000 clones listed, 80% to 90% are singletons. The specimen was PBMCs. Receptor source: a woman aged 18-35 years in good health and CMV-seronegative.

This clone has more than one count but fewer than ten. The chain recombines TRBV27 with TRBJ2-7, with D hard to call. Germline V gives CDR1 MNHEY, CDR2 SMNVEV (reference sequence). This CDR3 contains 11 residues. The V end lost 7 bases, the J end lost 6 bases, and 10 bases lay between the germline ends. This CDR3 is CASTQSGEQYF. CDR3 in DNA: TGTGCCAGCACTCAGTCAGGCGAGCAGTACTTC.

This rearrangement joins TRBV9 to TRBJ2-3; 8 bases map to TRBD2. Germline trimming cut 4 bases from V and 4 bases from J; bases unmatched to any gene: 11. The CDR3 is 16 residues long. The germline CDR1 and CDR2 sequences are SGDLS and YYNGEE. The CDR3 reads CASSPGGLVLPDTQYF. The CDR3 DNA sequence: TGTGCCAGCAGCCCCGGGGGACTAGTTCTTCCAGATACGCAGTATTTT.

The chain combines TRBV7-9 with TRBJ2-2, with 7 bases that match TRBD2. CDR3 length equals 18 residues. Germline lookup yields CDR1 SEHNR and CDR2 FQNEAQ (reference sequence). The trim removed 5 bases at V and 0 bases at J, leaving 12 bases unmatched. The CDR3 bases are TGTGCCAGCAGCCCCACCCGGGGGAGGGATCCGAACACCGGGGAGCTGTTTTTT. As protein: CASSPTRGRDPNTGELFF.

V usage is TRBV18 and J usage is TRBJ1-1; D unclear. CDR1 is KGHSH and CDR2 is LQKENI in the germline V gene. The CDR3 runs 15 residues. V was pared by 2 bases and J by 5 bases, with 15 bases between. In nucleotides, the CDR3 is TGTGCCAGCTCACCAGGGTTTGGGAGAGGGACTGAAGCTTTCTTT. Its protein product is CASSPGFGRGTEAFF.

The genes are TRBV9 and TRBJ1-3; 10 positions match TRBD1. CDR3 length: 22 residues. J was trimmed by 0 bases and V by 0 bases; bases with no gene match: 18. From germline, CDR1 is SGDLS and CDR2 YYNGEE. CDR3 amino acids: CASSVAGGSGTGALYSGNTIYF. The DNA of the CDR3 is TGTGCCAGCAGCGTAGCTGGAGGGAGTGGGACAGGGGCTCTTTACTCTGGAAACACCATATATTTT.

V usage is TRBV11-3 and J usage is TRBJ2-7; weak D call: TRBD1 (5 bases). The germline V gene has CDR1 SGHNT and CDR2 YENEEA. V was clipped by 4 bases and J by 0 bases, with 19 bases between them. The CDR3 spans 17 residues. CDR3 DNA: TGTGCCAGCAGCTCGCCCCTTACAGGCAAACCCTCCTACGAGCAGTACTTC. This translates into CASSSPLTGKPSYEQYF. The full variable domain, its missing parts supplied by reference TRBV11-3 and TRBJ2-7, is EAGVVQSPRYKIIEKKQPVAFWCNPISGHNTLYWYLQNLGQGPELLIRYENEEAVDDSQLPKDRFSAERLKGVDSTLKIQPAELGDSAVYLCASSSPLTGKPSYEQYFGPGTRLTVT.

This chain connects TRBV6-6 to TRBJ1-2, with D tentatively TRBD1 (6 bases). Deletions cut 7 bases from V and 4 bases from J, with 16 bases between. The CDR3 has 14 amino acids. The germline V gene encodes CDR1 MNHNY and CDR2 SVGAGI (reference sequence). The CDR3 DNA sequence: TGTGCCAGCACTCCGGGACAAAGAAGCTATGGCTACACCTTC. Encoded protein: CASTPGQRSYGYTF.

CDR3 nucleotides: TGTGCCAGCAGTGAATGGGACAGGTCGAACACCGGGGAGCTGTTTTTT. It codes for CASSEWDRSNTGELFF. The chain has TRBV25-1 and TRBJ2-2; 8 positions agree with TRBD1. The V gene's germline CDR1 is MGHDK and CDR2 SYGVNS. CDR3 size: 16 residues. Trimming at V came to 1 base and at J to 0 bases, leaving 1 base not matched to a gene.

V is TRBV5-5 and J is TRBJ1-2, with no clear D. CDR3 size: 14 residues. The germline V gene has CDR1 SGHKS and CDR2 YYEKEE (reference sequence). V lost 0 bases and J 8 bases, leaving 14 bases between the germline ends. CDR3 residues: CASSLALGQNGYTF. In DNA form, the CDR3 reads TGTGCCAGCAGCTTGGCCCTGGGCCAGAACGGCTACACCTTC.

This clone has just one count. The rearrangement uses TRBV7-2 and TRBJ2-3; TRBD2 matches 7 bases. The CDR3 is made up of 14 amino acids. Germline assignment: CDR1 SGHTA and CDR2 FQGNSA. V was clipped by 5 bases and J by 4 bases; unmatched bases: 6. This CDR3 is CASSPGGGADTQYF. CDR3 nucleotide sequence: TGTGCCAGCAGCCCGGGGGGTGGAGCAGATACGCAGTATTTT.

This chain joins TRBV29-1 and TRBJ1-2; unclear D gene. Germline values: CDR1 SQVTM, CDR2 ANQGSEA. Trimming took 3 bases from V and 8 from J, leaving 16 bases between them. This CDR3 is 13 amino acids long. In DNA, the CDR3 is TGCAGCGTTGAGAGGCCTCGCTTAGAAGGCTACACCTTC. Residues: CSVERPRLEGYTF.

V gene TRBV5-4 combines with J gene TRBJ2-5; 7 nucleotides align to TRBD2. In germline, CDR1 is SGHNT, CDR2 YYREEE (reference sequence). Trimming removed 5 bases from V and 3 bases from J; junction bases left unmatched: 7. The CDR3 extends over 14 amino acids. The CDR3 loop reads CASSSQRGEETQYF. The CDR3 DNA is TGTGCCAGCAGTTCACAGCGGGGAGAAGAGACCCAGTACTTC.

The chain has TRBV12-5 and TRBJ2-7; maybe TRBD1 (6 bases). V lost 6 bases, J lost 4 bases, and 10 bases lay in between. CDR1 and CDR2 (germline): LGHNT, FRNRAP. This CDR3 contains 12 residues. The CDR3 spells CASGADRYEQYF. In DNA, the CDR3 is TGTGCTAGTGGAGCCGACAGGTACGAGCAGTACTTC.

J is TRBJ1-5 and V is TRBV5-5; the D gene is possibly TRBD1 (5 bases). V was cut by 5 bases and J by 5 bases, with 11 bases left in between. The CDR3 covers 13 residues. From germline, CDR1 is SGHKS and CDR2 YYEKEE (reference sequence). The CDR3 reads CASSWAGDQPQHF. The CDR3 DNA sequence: TGTGCCAGCAGTTGGGCGGGGGATCAGCCCCAGCATTTT.

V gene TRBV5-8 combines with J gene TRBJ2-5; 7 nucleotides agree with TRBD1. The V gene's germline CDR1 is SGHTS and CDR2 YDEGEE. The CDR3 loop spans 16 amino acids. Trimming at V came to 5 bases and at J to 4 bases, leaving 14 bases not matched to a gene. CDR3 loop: CASSYGTQGDLETQYF. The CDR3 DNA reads TGTGCCAGCAGTTACGGCACTCAGGGGGACCTAGAGACCCAGTACTTC.

CDR3 sequence reads: CASSAQWSYGYTF. The CDR3 DNA reads TGTGCCAGCTCCGCACAGTGGTCCTATGGCTACACCTTC. The V gene is TRBV6-6, the J gene TRBJ1-2; no clear D gene. CDR1 is MNHNY, CDR2 SVGAGI, per germline (reference sequence). The V and J ends lost 8 bases and 4 bases respectively, with 14 bases between them. The CDR3 is 13 amino acids.

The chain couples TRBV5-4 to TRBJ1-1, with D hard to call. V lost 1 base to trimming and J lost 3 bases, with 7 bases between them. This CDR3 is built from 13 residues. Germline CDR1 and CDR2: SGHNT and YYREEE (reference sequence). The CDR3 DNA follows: TGTGCCAGCAGCTTGTACAGTTACACTGAAGCTTTCTTT. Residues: CASSLYSYTEAFF.

The CDR3 nucleotides read TGTGCCAGCAGCTCACACCGACTGCCATACAATGAGCAGTTCTTC. Protein sequence: CASSSHRLPYNEQFF. This chain uses TRBV5-8 with TRBJ2-1; D unresolved. The germline V gene has CDR1 SGHTS and CDR2 YDEGEE. The CDR3 loop spans 15 amino acids. V was shortened by 3 bases and J by 4 bases, with 14 bases between the two germline ends.

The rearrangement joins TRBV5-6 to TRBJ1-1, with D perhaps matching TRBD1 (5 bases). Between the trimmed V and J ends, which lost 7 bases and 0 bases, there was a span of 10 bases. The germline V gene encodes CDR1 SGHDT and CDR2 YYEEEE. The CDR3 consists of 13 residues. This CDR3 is CASGRGMNTEAFF. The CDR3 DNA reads TGTGCCAGCGGCCGGGGGATGAACACTGAAGCTTTCTTT.

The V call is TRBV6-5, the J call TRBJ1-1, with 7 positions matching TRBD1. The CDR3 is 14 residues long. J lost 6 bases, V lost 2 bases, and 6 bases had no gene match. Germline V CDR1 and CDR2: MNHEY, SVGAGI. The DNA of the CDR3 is TGTGCCAGCAGTTACGGGCAGGGGGTGTCTGAAGCTTTCTTT. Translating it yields CASSYGQGVSEAFF.

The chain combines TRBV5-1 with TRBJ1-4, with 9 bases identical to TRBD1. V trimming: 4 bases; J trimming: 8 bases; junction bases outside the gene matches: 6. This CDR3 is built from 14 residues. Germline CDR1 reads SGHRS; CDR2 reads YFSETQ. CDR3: CASSIGTGPEKLFF. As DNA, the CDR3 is TGCGCCAGCAGCATCGGGACAGGGCCCGAAAAACTGTTTTTT.

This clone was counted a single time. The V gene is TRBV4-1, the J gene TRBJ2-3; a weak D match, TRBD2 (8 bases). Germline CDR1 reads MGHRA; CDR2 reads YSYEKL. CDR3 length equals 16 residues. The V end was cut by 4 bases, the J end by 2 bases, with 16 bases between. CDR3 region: CASSPGGTALTDTQYF. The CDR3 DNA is TGCGCCAGCAGCCCGGGGGGGACAGCTCTCACAGATACGCAGTATTTT.

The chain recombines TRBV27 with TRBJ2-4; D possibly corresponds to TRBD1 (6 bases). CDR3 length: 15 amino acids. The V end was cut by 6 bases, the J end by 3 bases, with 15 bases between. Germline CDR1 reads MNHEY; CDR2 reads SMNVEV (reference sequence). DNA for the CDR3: TGTGCCAGCAGCATAGACAGGAGAGGCAAAAACATTCAGTACTTC. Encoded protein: CASSIDRRGKNIQYF.

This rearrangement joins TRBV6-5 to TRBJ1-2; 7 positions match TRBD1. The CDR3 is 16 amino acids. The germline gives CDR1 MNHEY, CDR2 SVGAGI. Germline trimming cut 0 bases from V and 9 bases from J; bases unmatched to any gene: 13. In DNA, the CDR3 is TGTGCCAGCAGTTACTCGTTAAGAGGGGGCGTCAATAGCTACACCTTC. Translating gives CASSYSLRGGVNSYTF.

As DNA, the CDR3 is TGCGCCAGCAGCCAAGTGATCGGGGGTCACAAGGTAGCGGGCTACACCTTC. Protein product: CASSQVIGGHKVAGYTF. This chain joins TRBV4-1 and TRBJ1-2; tentative D call: TRBD1 (5 bases). The CDR3 length is 17 residues. Trimming cost V 1 base and J 8 bases, with 23 bases left between them. CDR1 MGHRA and CDR2 YSYEKL come from the germline V gene.